Each of the 9 T cell receptor beta chains below was sequenced from the same sample in a study of T-cell memory formation after mild COVID-19. A single record per CDR3 protein comes from TCRdb applying MiXCR to the 5' RACE reads. Of 400,000 to 550,000 distinct CDR3 sequences listed, around 27% are singletons. Sequences were obtained from PBMCs or a T cell subset sorted from them (not recorded which). The receptors stem from an adult woman who had mild COVID-19 (a few samples of this study predate the infection). Cell type and time point are not known.

This clonotype occurred a few times. This chain uses TRBV30 with TRBJ2-7; 10 nucleotides line up with TRBD1. This CDR3 has 15 amino acids. CDR1 and CDR2 from the germline V gene are GTSNPN and SVGIG (reference sequence). Trimming at V came to 2 bases and at J to 1 base, leaving 5 bases not matched to a gene. CDR3 sequence reads: CAWSTAGQGSYEQYF. For the CDR3, the DNA is TGTGCCTGGAGTACGGCGGGACAGGGGTCCTACGAGCAGTACTTC.

V gene TRBV14 combines with J gene TRBJ1-2; weak D call: TRBD1 (5 bases). CDR3 length: 16 residues. From germline, CDR1 is SGHDN and CDR2 FVKESK. V lost 3 bases, J lost 0 bases, and 14 bases lay in between. CDR3 nucleotides: TGTGCCAGCAGCCATCTCGCGGGGGGTTCTAACTATGGCTACACCTTC. This codes for CASSHLAGGSNYGYTF.

This clonotype occurred many times. The rearrangement uses TRBV6-6 and TRBJ2-1; D is perhaps TRBD2 (5 bases). V shed 3 bases and J shed 0 bases, with 9 bases lying between them. The CDR3 contains 15 residues. Per germline, CDR1 MNHNY and CDR2 SVGAGI (reference sequence). This CDR3 is CASSYSGSSYNEQFF. In DNA form, the CDR3 reads TGTGCCAGCAGTTATTCGGGGAGCTCCTACAATGAGCAGTTCTTC.

The chain employs TRBV12-3 or TRBV12-4 and TRBJ2-3; 8 nucleotides line up with TRBD1. The V segment lost 5 bases and the J segment 3 bases; nucleotides outside the gene matches: 13. This CDR3 spans 17 amino acids. CDR3 sequence reads: CASSQGAPSLRTDTQYF. The CDR3 region has the DNA TGTGCCAGCAGTCAGGGGGCTCCCTCCCTTCGGACAGATACGCAGTATTTT.

The rearrangement joins TRBV6-2 or TRBV6-3 to TRBJ2-7, with TRBD2 matching 10 bases. With V trimmed by 4 bases and J by 10 bases, 13 bases remained unmatched. CDR1 is MNHEY and CDR2 is SVGEGT in the germline V gene. The CDR3 spans 15 residues. Written as DNA, the CDR3 is TGTGCCAGCAGTTTCCCCGGGACTAGCGAGAAAGACCAGTACTTC. It translates to CASSFPGTSEKDQYF.

The chain is built from TRBV29-1 and TRBJ2-1; perhaps TRBD2 as D (5 bases). Germline loops: CDR1 SQVTM, CDR2 ANQGSEA. The ends were cut back, 2 bases at V and 7 bases at J, with 9 bases in the middle. CDR3 length: 12 amino acids. DNA for the CDR3: TGCAGCGTTGAAACTAGTTCAAATGAGCAGTTCTTC. Encoded protein: CSVETSSNEQFF.

The J gene is TRBJ2-7, the V gene TRBV6-5; possible D gene TRBD2, 7 bases. In germline, CDR1 is MNHEY, CDR2 SVGAGI. Between the trimmed V and J ends, which lost 5 bases and 3 bases, there was a span of 11 bases. The CDR3 extends over 13 amino acids. Here the CDR3 reads CASSRGAGYEQYF. The CDR3 coding sequence is TGTGCCAGCAGTCGGGGGGCAGGCTACGAGCAGTACTTC.

The chain uses TRBV7-9 and TRBJ1-2; no reliable D call. Germline V CDR1 and CDR2: SEHNR, FQNEAQ (reference sequence). This CDR3 comprises 13 residues. Trimming pared 1 base from V and 0 bases from J, leaving 3 bases between. The chain's CDR3 is CASSLEANYGYTF. The DNA for the CDR3 is TGTGCCAGCAGCTTAGAGGCTAACTATGGCTACACCTTC.

The chain couples TRBV4-1 to TRBJ1-2, with 9 bases fitting TRBD1. The V gene end was trimmed by 1 base and the J gene end by 2 bases; junction bases not matched to a gene: 11. Germline assignment: CDR1 MGHRA and CDR2 YSYEKL. This CDR3 contains 18 residues. CDR3: CASSQVTNRGPGNYGYTF. Written as DNA, the CDR3 is TGCGCCAGCAGCCAAGTAACCAACAGGGGGCCGGGGAACTATGGCTACACCTTC.